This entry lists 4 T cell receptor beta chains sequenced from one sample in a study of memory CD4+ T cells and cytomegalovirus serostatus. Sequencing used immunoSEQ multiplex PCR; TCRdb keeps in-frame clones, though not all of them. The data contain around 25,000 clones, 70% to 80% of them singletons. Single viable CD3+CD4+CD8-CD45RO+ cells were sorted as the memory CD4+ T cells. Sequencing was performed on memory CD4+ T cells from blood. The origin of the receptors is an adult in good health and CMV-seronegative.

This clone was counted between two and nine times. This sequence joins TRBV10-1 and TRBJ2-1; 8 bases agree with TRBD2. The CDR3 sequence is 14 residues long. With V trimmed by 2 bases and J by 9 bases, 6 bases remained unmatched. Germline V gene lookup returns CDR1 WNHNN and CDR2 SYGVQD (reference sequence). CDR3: CASSEGLATGEQFF. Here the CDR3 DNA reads TGCGCCAGCAGTGAGGGACTAGCAACGGGTGAGCAGTTCTTC.

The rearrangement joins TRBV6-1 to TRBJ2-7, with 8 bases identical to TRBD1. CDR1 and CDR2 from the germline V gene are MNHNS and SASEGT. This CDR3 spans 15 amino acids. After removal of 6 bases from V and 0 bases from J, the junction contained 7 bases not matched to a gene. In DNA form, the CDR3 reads TGTGCCAGCAGGAGGGCTACAGGGGGCTCCTACGAGCAGTACTTC. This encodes CASRRATGGSYEQYF.

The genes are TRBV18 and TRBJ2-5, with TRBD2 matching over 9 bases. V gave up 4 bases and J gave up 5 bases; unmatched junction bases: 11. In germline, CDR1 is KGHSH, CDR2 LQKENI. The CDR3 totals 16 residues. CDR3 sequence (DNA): TGTGCCAGCTCACTCGTGTCTAGCGGGACCCACGAGACCCAGTACTTC. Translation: CASSLVSSGTHETQYF.

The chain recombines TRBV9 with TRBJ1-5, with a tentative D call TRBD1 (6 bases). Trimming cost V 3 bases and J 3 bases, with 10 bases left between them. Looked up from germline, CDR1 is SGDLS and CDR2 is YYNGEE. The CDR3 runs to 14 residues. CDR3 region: CASSGGQDNQPQHF. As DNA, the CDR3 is TGTGCCAGCAGCGGGGGGCAGGACAATCAGCCCCAGCATTTT.